These 14 T cell receptor beta chains share one sample of origin, sequenced in a study of sequential checkpoint blockade in melanoma. TCRdb keeps only in-frame clones here, not all; method: immunoSEQ multiplex PCR. The table lists roughly 20,000 clones, around 65% of them singletons. As for treatment: randomized to nivolumab then ipilimumab (arm A) or the reverse (arm B). The sequenced sample was CD8+ T cells sorted from blood (inferred from file names), obtained from a patient given nivolumab and ipilimumab in sequence. Every receptor here comes from a human donor with melanoma.

This sequence joins TRBV15 and TRBJ2-1, with TRBD1 matching 12 bases. CDR1 is LNHNV and CDR2 is YYDKDF in the germline V gene (reference sequence). This CDR3 has 16 residues. The V gene end was trimmed by 5 bases and the J gene end by 9 bases; junction bases not matched to a gene: 11. CDR3 in DNA: TGTGCCACCAGCCTGGAAACCGGGACAGGGGGCTTTGAGCAGTTCTTC. The encoded protein is CATSLETGTGGFEQFF.

This chain connects TRBV11-3 to TRBJ2-7, with 12 bases identical to TRBD2. J gave up 3 bases and V 4 bases, and 7 bases lay outside the gene matches. Germline V gene data show CDR1 as SGHNT and CDR2 as YENEEA. The CDR3 extends over 16 amino acids. The CDR3 reads CASSSLTSGGLYEQYF. CDR3 DNA: TGTGCCAGCAGCTCCCTGACTAGCGGGGGCCTCTACGAGCAGTACTTC.

This clone occurred a few times. The chain couples TRBV4-3 to TRBJ2-1; TRBD2 aligns across 8 bases. With 6 bases clipped from V and 8 bases from J, the junction kept 12 bases outside the gene matches. This CDR3 has 15 amino acids. Germline V gene sequence: CDR1 LGHNA, CDR2 YSLEER. The CDR3 here is CASRLTSGAGYEQFF. In DNA form, the CDR3 reads TGCGCCAGCAGACTTACTAGCGGAGCAGGCTATGAGCAGTTCTTC.

This clone was seen ten or more times. The chain carries TRBV6-1 and TRBJ2-7, with TRBD1 identical over 8 bases. Germline-derived CDR1 and CDR2 are MNHNS and SASEGT. V shed 5 bases and J 3 bases; nucleotides not matched to a gene: 6. The CDR3 has 14 amino acids. The CDR3 DNA follows: TGTGCCAGCAGTCTTCGGACAGGGAGCTACGAGCAGTACTTC. Its translation is CASSLRTGSYEQYF.

The CDR3 is CASSSESKGAQPQHF. Here the CDR3 DNA reads TGTGCCAGCAGCTCCGAGAGCAAGGGGGCTCAGCCCCAGCATTTT. This chain uses TRBV7-9 with TRBJ1-5, with 7 bases that match TRBD1. This CDR3 has 15 amino acids. Looked up from germline, CDR1 is SEHNR and CDR2 is FQNEAQ (reference sequence). The ends lost 4 bases at V and 6 bases at J; junction bases unmatched: 9.

As DNA, the CDR3 is TGTGCCAGCAGCCAAGATAACGGGGACAGGGACTACGAGCAGTACTTC. Translation gives CASSQDNGDRDYEQYF. The V call is TRBV4-2, the J call TRBJ2-7; 9 bases agree with TRBD1. The CDR3 has 16 amino acids. Germline V gives CDR1 LGHNA, CDR2 YNFKEQ. V shed 0 bases, J shed 3 bases, and the junction held 6 bases outside the gene matches.

This clone occurred a few times. The chain joins TRBV14 to TRBJ2-7, with D tentatively TRBD1 (6 bases). The V end was cut by 1 base, the J end by 4 bases, with 8 bases between. The germline gives CDR1 SGHDN, CDR2 FVKESK. This CDR3 has 13 amino acids. The CDR3 nucleotides read TGTGCCAGCAGCCAAGCAGGGGTATACGAGCAGTACTTC. Residues: CASSQAGVYEQYF. The whole variable domain, filled in from reference TRBV14 and TRBJ2-7, reads EAGVTQFPSHSVIEKGQTVTLRCDPISGHDNLYWYRRVMGKEIKFLLHFVKESKQDESGMPNNRFLAERTGGTYSTLKVQPAELEDSGVYFCASSQAGVYEQYFGPGTRLTVT.

The chain has TRBV11-3 and TRBJ1-2; TRBD1 aligns across 8 bases. The germline gives CDR1 SGHNT, CDR2 YENEEA. The CDR3 has 14 residues. V was pared by 5 bases and J by 0 bases, with 2 bases of the junction left unmatched. CDR3 protein: CASSRTGTNYGYTF. The CDR3 DNA sequence: TGTGCCAGCAGCCGGACAGGGACTAACTATGGCTACACCTTC.

This clone has just a few counts. In DNA, the CDR3 is TGTGCCAGTAGGAGTTCGAGCTCCTACGAGCAGTACTTC. Translating gives CASRSSSSYEQYF. The chain has TRBV19 and TRBJ2-7; D ambiguous. The germline CDR1 and CDR2 sequences are LNHDA and SQIVND (reference sequence). V was trimmed by 6 bases and J by 0 bases, leaving 9 bases between them. The CDR3 runs 13 residues.

The V call is TRBV27, the J call TRBJ1-5, with D possibly being TRBD1 (6 bases). The germline CDR1 and CDR2 sequences are MNHEY and SMNVEV (reference sequence). The CDR3 runs 17 residues. Trimming left V 3 bases short and J 3 bases short, with 18 bases between. CDR3 nucleotides: TGTGCCAGCAGTTTTGTGGCCAGGGGATTGACCAATCAGCCCCAGCATTTT. Translated: CASSFVARGLTNQPQHF.

The genes are TRBV6-5 and TRBJ1-1, with D possibly matching TRBD1 (6 bases). Trimming left V 0 bases short and J 4 bases short, with 9 bases between. The CDR3 has 14 amino acids. Germline CDR1 is MNHEY and CDR2 is SVGAGI. CDR3 sequence (DNA): TGTGCCAGCAGTTACTCGGTCAGGGGCACTGAAGCTTTCTTT. Its protein product is CASSYSVRGTEAFF.

V gene TRBV6-4 combines with J gene TRBJ1-6; D is undetermined. V was cut by 2 bases and J by 10 bases, with 9 bases left in between. This CDR3 spans 13 amino acids. The germline V gene encodes CDR1 MRHNA and CDR2 SNTAGT. The CDR3 coding sequence is TGTGCCAGCAGTGACAGGTCGGGGTCACCCCTCCACTTT. This gives the protein CASSDRSGSPLHF.

The rearrangement links TRBV6-5 to TRBJ1-4; perhaps TRBD1 as D (5 bases). The germline gives CDR1 MNHEY, CDR2 SVGAGI. The CDR3 spans 15 residues. The V and J ends lost 7 bases and 3 bases respectively, with 15 bases between them. CDR3 sequence (DNA): TGTGCCAGCACCTACTCGGGGGGTTCTAATGAAAAACTGTTTTTT. Protein sequence: CASTYSGGSNEKLFF.

The chain joins TRBV19 to TRBJ2-7; 11 bases map to TRBD2. The CDR3 has 14 amino acids. CDR1 is LNHDA and CDR2 is SQIVND in the germline V gene (reference sequence). V shed 5 bases and J 5 bases; nucleotides not matched to a gene: 5. The CDR3, as DNA: TGTGCCAGTAGTGGGCTAGCGGGAGGCAACGAGCAGTACTTC. Its protein is CASSGLAGGNEQYF.